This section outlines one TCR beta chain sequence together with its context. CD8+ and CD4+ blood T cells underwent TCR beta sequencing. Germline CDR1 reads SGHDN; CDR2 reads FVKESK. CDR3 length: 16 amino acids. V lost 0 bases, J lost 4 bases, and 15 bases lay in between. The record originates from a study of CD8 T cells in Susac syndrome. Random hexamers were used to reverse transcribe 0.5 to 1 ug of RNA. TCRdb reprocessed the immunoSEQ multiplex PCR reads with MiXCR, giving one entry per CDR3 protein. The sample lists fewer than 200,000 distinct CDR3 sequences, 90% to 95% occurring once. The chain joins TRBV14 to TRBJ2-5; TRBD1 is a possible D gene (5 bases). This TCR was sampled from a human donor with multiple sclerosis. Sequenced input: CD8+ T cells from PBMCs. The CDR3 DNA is TGTGCCAGCAGCCAAGAAGGGGATAGAAGAACAGAGACCCAGTACTTC. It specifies CASSQEGDRRTETQYF.